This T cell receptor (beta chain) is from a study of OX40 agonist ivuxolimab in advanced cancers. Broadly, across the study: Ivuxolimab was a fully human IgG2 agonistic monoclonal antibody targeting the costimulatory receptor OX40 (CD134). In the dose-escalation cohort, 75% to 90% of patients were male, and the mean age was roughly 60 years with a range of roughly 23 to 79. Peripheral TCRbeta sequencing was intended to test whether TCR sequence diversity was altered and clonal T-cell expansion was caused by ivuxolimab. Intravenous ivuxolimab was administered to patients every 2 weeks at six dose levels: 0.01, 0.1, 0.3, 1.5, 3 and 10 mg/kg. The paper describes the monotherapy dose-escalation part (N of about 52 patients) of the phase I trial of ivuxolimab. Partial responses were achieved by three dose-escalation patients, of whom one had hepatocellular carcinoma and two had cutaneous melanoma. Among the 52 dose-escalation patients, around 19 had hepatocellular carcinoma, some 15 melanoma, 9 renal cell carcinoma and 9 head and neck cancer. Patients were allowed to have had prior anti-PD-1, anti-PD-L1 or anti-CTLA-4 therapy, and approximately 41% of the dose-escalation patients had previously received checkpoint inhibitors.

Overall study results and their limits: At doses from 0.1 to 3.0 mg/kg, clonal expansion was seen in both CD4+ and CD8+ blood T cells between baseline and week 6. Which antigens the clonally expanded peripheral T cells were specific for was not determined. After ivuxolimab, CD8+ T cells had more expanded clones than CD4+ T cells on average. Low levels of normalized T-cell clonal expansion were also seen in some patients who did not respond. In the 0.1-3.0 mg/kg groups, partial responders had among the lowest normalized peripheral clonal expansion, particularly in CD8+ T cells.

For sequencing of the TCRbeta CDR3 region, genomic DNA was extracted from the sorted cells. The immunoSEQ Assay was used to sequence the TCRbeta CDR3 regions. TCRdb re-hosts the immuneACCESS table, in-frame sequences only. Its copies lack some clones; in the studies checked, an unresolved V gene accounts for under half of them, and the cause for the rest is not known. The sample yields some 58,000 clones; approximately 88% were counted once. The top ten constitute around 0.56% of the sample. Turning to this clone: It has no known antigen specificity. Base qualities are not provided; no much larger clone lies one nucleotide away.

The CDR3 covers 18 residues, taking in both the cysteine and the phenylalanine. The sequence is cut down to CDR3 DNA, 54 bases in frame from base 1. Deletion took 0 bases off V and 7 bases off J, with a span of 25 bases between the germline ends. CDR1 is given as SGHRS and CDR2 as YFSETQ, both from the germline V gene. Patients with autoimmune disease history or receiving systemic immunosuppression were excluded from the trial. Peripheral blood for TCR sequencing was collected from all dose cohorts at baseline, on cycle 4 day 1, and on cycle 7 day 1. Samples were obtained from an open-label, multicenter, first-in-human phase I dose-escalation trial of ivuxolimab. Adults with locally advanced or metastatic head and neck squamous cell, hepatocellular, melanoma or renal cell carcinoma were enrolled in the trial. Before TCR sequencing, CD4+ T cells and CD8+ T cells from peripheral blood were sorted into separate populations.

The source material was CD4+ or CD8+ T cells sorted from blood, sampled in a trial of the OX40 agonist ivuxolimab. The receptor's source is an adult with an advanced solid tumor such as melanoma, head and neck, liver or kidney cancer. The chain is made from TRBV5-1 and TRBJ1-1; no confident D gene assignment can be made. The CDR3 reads CASSLATFGENQLREAFF. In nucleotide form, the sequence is TGCGCCAGCAGCTTGGCTACTTTCGGGGAGAACCAACTTCGTGAAGCTTTCTTT.